This entry lists 23 T cell receptor beta chains sequenced from one sample in a study of CD8 T cells in ankylosing spondylitis. TCRdb analysed the 5' RACE reads with MiXCR anew, one entry per CDR3 protein. The sample has about 130,000 distinct CDR3 sequences; about a tenth are singletons. Sequenced: blood, either unsorted or a sorted T cell fraction (not recorded which). Source of these receptors: a male donor with ankylosing spondylitis or in good health (not recorded which).

In this sample, this clonotype turned up once. The V and J genes are TRBV20-1 and TRBJ2-1; 11 bases agree with TRBD2. Germline lookup yields CDR1 DFQATT and CDR2 SNEGSKA (reference sequence). V gave up 7 bases and J gave up 0 bases; unmatched junction bases: 8. This CDR3 is built from 16 residues. In DNA form, the CDR3 reads TGCAGTGGGCTAGCGGGAGGACAAAGCTCCTACAATGAGCAGTTCTTC. Protein: CSGLAGGQSSYNEQFF.

V usage is TRBV30 and J usage is TRBJ2-1; the D gene is possibly TRBD1 (6 bases). V lost 6 bases, J lost 9 bases, and 12 bases lay in between. Germline V gene data show CDR1 as GTSNPN and CDR2 as SVGIG (reference sequence). This CDR3 is 11 amino acids long. CDR3 residues: CACSQDSEQFF. In DNA form, the CDR3 reads TGTGCCTGCAGCCAGGACAGTGAGCAGTTCTTC.

There are many counts of this clonotype. The V call is TRBV2, the J call TRBJ1-1; D is undetermined. The germline V and J ends were trimmed by 5 bases and 0 bases, with 10 bases remaining between them. The CDR3 covers 14 residues. Germline V CDR1 and CDR2: SNHLY, FYNNEI. The DNA of the CDR3 is TGTGCCAGCAGTTCACAGAGCATGAACACTGAAGCTTTCTTT. Its protein is CASSSQSMNTEAFF.

Turning to this clonotype: Given a much more abundant clone one base away, this may be a read error. The chain joins TRBV5-1 to TRBJ2-3, with D perhaps TRBD1 (5 bases). Germline V gene sequence: CDR1 SGHRS, CDR2 YFSETQ. This CDR3 has 18 residues. CDR3 loop: CAISHLMTTGAVSDTQYF. CDR3 coding DNA: TGCGCCATCAGCCACCTCATGACCACTGGGGCAGTTTCAGATACGCAGTATTTT.

This clonotype has more than one count but fewer than ten. The chain employs TRBV5-5 and TRBJ2-7; D remains unclear. Germline V lookup: CDR1 SGHKS, CDR2 YYEKEE (reference sequence). Trimming left V 4 bases short and J 7 bases short, with 9 bases between. The CDR3 is made up of 11 amino acids. The CDR3: CASSTAAEQYF. The CDR3 coding sequence is TGTGCCAGCAGCACCGCAGCAGAGCAGTACTTC.

This clonotype was recorded at least ten times. This chain uses TRBV27 with TRBJ2-7, with 8 positions matching TRBD1. The trim removed 5 bases at V and 2 bases at J, leaving 2 bases unmatched. This CDR3 region has 13 residues. Germline assignment: CDR1 MNHEY and CDR2 SMNVEV (reference sequence). CDR3 nucleotide sequence: TGTGCCAGCAGTCAGGGGGCGACCTACGAGCAGTACTTC. This codes for CASSQGATYEQYF.

This clonotype showed up just a few times. The CDR3 DNA sequence: TGTGCCAGCTCACCGGGGACAGGTGATTACGAGCAGTACTTC. It translates to CASSPGTGDYEQYF. This sequence joins TRBV18 and TRBJ2-7; 8 bases line up with TRBD1. The CDR3 spans 14 residues. After removal of 3 bases from V and 4 bases from J, the junction contained 5 bases not matched to a gene. Per germline, CDR1 KGHSH and CDR2 LQKENI.

This clonotype was observed many times. The chain joins TRBV5-6 to TRBJ1-6; 7 bases match TRBD1. The germline V gene encodes CDR1 SGHDT and CDR2 YYEEEE. The CDR3 has 14 amino acids. V was pared by 4 bases and J by 7 bases, with 5 bases of the junction left unmatched. CDR3 sequence reads: CASSRDRENSPLHF. The DNA of the CDR3 is TGTGCCAGCAGCCGAGACAGGGAAAATTCACCCCTCCACTTT.

This clonotype appeared a few times. The chain employs TRBV20-1 and TRBJ2-7; D ambiguous. Per germline, CDR1 DFQATT and CDR2 SNEGSKA (reference sequence). CDR3 size: 18 residues. The ends were cut back, 0 bases at V and 0 bases at J, with 21 bases in the middle. CDR3 sequence (DNA): TGCAGTGCTAGAGATCAAACGACCAGACCCTCTAGCTCCTACGAGCAGTACTTC. Translation: CSARDQTTRPSSSYEQYF.

This clonotype was seen ten or more times. The J gene is TRBJ1-5, the V gene TRBV28; TRBD1 matches at 8 bases. V lost 5 bases, J lost 0 bases, and 12 bases stayed unmatched. The CDR3 spans 18 residues. Germline V lookup: CDR1 MDHEN, CDR2 SYDVKM. This CDR3 is CASSPTRQGRPSNQPQHF. In nucleotides, the CDR3 is TGTGCCAGCAGTCCAACCCGACAGGGGCGACCTAGCAATCAGCCCCAGCATTTT.

This clonotype was observed many times. The gene calls are TRBV5-1 and TRBJ2-1; 7 nucleotides agree with TRBD2. Unmatched junction bases numbered 11, after V lost 0 bases and J lost 8 bases. This CDR3 spans 16 amino acids. CDR1 is SGHRS, CDR2 YFSETQ, per germline. DNA of the CDR3: TGCGCCAGCAGCTTGGTTTTGGGCGGGAGTACTGATGAGCAGTTCTTC. This codes for CASSLVLGGSTDEQFF.

This clonotype has more than one count but fewer than ten. The chain employs TRBV14 and TRBJ1-1; 7 nucleotides line up with TRBD1. The germline V gene encodes CDR1 SGHDN and CDR2 FVKESK. Unmatched junction bases numbered 8, after V lost 3 bases and J lost 4 bases. The CDR3 runs to 15 residues. The CDR3 loop is CASSHDRVVSTEAFF. The CDR3 DNA reads as TGTGCCAGCAGCCACGACAGGGTTGTGAGCACTGAAGCTTTCTTT.

This clonotype was detected ten times or more. The genes are TRBV28 and TRBJ2-7, with D maybe TRBD2 (6 bases). V was clipped by 10 bases and J by 1 base, with 14 bases between them. Per the germline V gene, CDR1 is MDHEN and CDR2 is SYDVKM. This CDR3 is 13 amino acids long. The CDR3 loop is CATREGGSYEQYF. The DNA of the CDR3 is TGTGCCACCCGTGAGGGAGGTTCCTACGAGCAGTACTTC. The full variable domain, completed using reference TRBV28 and TRBJ2-7, is DVKVTQSSRYLVKRTGEKVFLECVQDMDHENMFWYRQDPGLGLRLIYFSYDVKMKEKGDIPEGYSVSREKKERFSLILESASTNQTSMYLCATREGGSYEQYFGPGTRLTVT.

This clonotype was recorded at least ten times. The CDR3 nucleotides read TGTGCCAGCAGCTGGACAGGGGCTAACGAGCAGTACTTC. Encoded protein: CASSWTGANEQYF. The chain uses TRBV7-9 and TRBJ2-7, with 9 bases matching TRBD1. Germline values: CDR1 SEHNR, CDR2 FQNEAQ (reference sequence). The CDR3 covers 13 residues. Trimming removed 4 bases from V and 5 bases from J; junction bases left unmatched: 3.

In this sample, this clonotype turned up many times. The chain recombines TRBV5-1 with TRBJ2-7, with D hard to call. V was shortened by 4 bases and J by 3 bases, with 14 bases between the two germline ends. The CDR3 is made up of 14 amino acids. Germline CDR1 SGHRS, CDR2 YFSETQ. CDR3 protein: CASSTIPGGYEQYF. DNA for the CDR3: TGCGCCAGCAGCACCATACCCGGCGGCTACGAGCAGTACTTC.

This clonotype was seen ten or more times. This chain uses TRBV12-3 or TRBV12-4 with TRBJ2-7; D might be TRBD1 (5 bases). V was shortened by 3 bases and J by 2 bases, with 8 bases between the two germline ends. The CDR3 has 13 residues. The CDR3: CASSFTGTYEQYF. In nucleotides, the CDR3 is TGTGCCAGCAGTTTTACAGGTACCTACGAGCAGTACTTC.

At least ten counts were recorded for this clonotype. V and J are TRBV20-1 and TRBJ2-1; the D is unclear. Trimming left V 7 bases short and J 0 bases short, with 13 bases between. The CDR3 is 14 amino acids. Germline V lookup: CDR1 DFQATT, CDR2 SNEGSKA (reference sequence). CDR3 region: CSGGTPPSYNEQFF. CDR3 nucleotide sequence: TGCAGTGGAGGCACTCCTCCCTCCTACAATGAGCAGTTCTTC.

This clonotype was found a few times. The V and J genes are TRBV7-2 and TRBJ2-7; 12 positions agree with TRBD1. The CDR3 consists of 15 residues. V gave up 3 bases and J gave up 6 bases; unmatched junction bases: 6. The germline V gene encodes CDR1 SGHTA and CDR2 FQGNSA. The CDR3 loop reads CASSFSGQGAIEQYF. In DNA, the CDR3 is TGTGCCAGCAGCTTTTCGGGACAGGGGGCAATCGAGCAGTACTTC.

At least ten counts were recorded for this clonotype. The chain recombines TRBV6-4 with TRBJ2-1; 8 bases line up with TRBD1. Trimming at V came to 4 bases and at J to 6 bases, leaving 2 bases not matched to a gene. Germline V lookup: CDR1 MRHNA, CDR2 SNTAGT. This CDR3 is built from 13 residues. The CDR3: CASSVDRGNEQFF. CDR3 coding DNA: TGTGCCAGCAGTGTTGACAGGGGCAATGAGCAGTTCTTC.

Worth noting for this clonotype: At one end, the junction sequence differs from germline, possibly due to a read error. The gene calls are TRBV10-3 and TRBJ2-5, with D possibly matching TRBD1 (6 bases). The germline gives CDR1 ENHRY, CDR2 SYGVKD. This CDR3 is 14 amino acids long. The CDR3 DNA follows: TGTGCCTTCAGTGAAGGGACAACCTCGGAGACCCAGTACTTC. Its protein is CAFSEGTTSETQYF.

In its sample, this clonotype was seen many times. As DNA, the CDR3 is TGCAGCGTTGATCATGTGGTCAGGGATTCGAGCGGGAGGACATACTACGAGCAGTACTTC. It is translated as CSVDHVVRDSSGRTYYEQYF. The chain couples TRBV29-1 to TRBJ2-7, with 9 nucleotides matching TRBD2. CDR1 and CDR2 from the germline V gene are SQVTM and ANQGSEA. This CDR3 comprises 20 residues. After removal of 3 bases from V and 3 bases from J, the junction contained 24 bases not matched to a gene.

This clonotype was counted ten times or more. J is TRBJ2-1 and V is TRBV5-1, with 8 bases lining up with TRBD1. The J segment lost 4 bases and the V segment lost 2 bases, leaving 2 bases of the junction unmatched. Germline V lookup: CDR1 SGHRS, CDR2 YFSETQ. The CDR3 length is 14 residues. The CDR3 is CASSLGQGYNEQFF. The CDR3 region has the DNA TGCGCCAGCAGCTTAGGACAGGGTTACAATGAGCAGTTCTTC. Using reference TRBV5-1 and TRBJ2-1 for the parts outside the CDR3, the full variable domain is KAGVTQTPRYLIKTRGQQVTLSCSPISGHRSVSWYQQTPGQGLQFLFEYFSETQRNKGNFPGRFSGRQFSNSRSEMNVSTLELGDSALYLCASSLGQGYNEQFFGPGTRLTVL.

This clonotype was recorded many times. This rearrangement joins TRBV20-1 to TRBJ1-5, with D possibly being TRBD1 (5 bases). Germline lookup yields CDR1 DFQATT and CDR2 SNEGSKA (reference sequence). V lost 6 bases to trimming and J lost 3 bases, with 15 bases between them. The CDR3 has 14 residues. The CDR3 spells CSAGGTLNNQPQHF. DNA for the CDR3: TGCAGTGCAGGAGGGACCCTTAACAATCAGCCCCAGCATTTT.